What follows are 30 T cell receptor beta chains derived from one specimen sequenced in a study of T cells after yellow fever vaccination. TCRdb reprocessed the 5' RACE reads with MiXCR, giving one entry per CDR3 protein. The sample holds 250,000 to 400,000 distinct CDR3 sequences, over 3.5% seen once. Sequences were derived from PBMCs, sampled 5 days after the yellow fever booster vaccination. All receptors derive from a man aged 18 to 30 who received the YFV17D yellow fever vaccine.

This clonotype was counted a few times. The rearrangement joins TRBV9 to TRBJ2-3; 7 bases are a match to TRBD2. The ends lost 7 bases at V and 0 bases at J; junction bases unmatched: 17. The CDR3 runs to 18 residues. CDR1 is SGDLS, CDR2 YYNGEE, per germline. CDR3 DNA: TGTGCCAGCGCATCAACCCGGACGGGGGGAACTAGCACAGATACGCAGTATTTT. The encoded protein is CASASTRTGGTSTDTQYF.

V is TRBV12-3 or TRBV12-4 and J is TRBJ2-4; TRBD1 is a possible D gene (5 bases). The CDR3 covers 13 residues. V lost 6 bases, J lost 7 bases, and 13 bases lay in between. The CDR3 here is CASSQTTANIQYF. CDR3 DNA sequence: TGTGCCAGCAGCCAGACGACAGCGAACATTCAGTACTTC.

This chain links TRBV9 with TRBJ2-2; D call uncertain. The CDR3 has 15 amino acids. Germline lookup yields CDR1 SGDLS and CDR2 YYNGEE. The V end was cut by 0 bases, the J end by 0 bases, with 6 bases between. CDR3 in DNA: TGTGCCAGCAGCGTAGCTGGGACGAACACCGGGGAGCTGTTTTTT. It translates to CASSVAGTNTGELFF.

J is TRBJ2-1 and V is TRBV3-1, with TRBD2 as a possible D gene (6 bases). The V gene lost 6 bases and the J gene lost 2 bases, with 14 bases spanning the gap. Germline V gives CDR1 LGHDT, CDR2 YNNKEL (reference sequence). The CDR3 is made up of 15 amino acids. The CDR3 bases are TGTGCCAGCAGTTTTAGCGGACCTACCTACAATGAGCAGTTCTTC. Its translation is CASSFSGPTYNEQFF.

This clonotype was detected ten times or more. V and J are TRBV12-3 or TRBV12-4 and TRBJ2-5; possible D gene TRBD2, 7 bases. V lost 7 bases and J lost 4, with 19 bases in between. The CDR3 runs to 15 residues. As DNA, the CDR3 is TGTGCCAGCACCATGGGGGGGGCTAGCGGAGAGACCCAGTACTTC. Protein: CASTMGGASGETQYF.

This chain connects TRBV28 to TRBJ1-6; 7 bases match TRBD1. The V segment lost 10 bases and the J segment 8 bases; nucleotides outside the gene matches: 14. The CDR3 has 15 amino acids. Germline V lookup: CDR1 MDHEN, CDR2 SYDVKM. CDR3 in amino acids: CATLRLDRVHSPLHF. The CDR3 DNA reads as TGTGCCACATTAAGACTAGACAGGGTGCATTCACCCCTCCACTTT.

The chain combines TRBV15 with TRBJ2-5; tentatively, D is TRBD1 (6 bases). This CDR3 has 16 amino acids. V was cut by 7 bases and J by 2 bases, with 20 bases left in between. The germline gives CDR1 LNHNV, CDR2 YYDKDF (reference sequence). Here the CDR3 reads CATNNAPGAAQETQYF. For the CDR3, the DNA is TGTGCCACCAACAACGCGCCAGGGGCCGCACAAGAGACCCAGTACTTC.

This clonotype was seen more than once but under ten times. This chain uses TRBV6-5 with TRBJ2-1; a possible D gene is TRBD2 (6 bases). Germline values: CDR1 MNHEY, CDR2 SVGAGI. CDR3 size: 15 residues. The germline V and J ends were trimmed by 2 bases and 2 bases, with 10 bases remaining between them. The CDR3 here is CASSYAREAYNEQFF. The CDR3 nucleotides are TGTGCCAGCAGTTACGCCAGGGAGGCCTACAATGAGCAGTTCTTC.

This clonotype was counted many times. The chain carries TRBV28 and TRBJ1-2; D is uncertain. CDR1 and CDR2 (germline): MDHEN, SYDVKM. V was pared by 5 bases and J by 2 bases, with 15 bases between. CDR3 length: 15 amino acids. CDR3 loop: CASSEYSRENYGYTF. CDR3 in DNA: TGTGCCAGCAGTGAATACAGCCGGGAGAACTATGGCTACACCTTC.

The J gene is TRBJ2-5, the V gene TRBV6-6; 12 positions match TRBD2. V was clipped by 6 bases and J by 4 bases; unmatched bases: 15. The CDR3 extends over 18 amino acids. Germline CDR1 reads MNHNY; CDR2 reads SVGAGI (reference sequence). CDR3 residues: CASSRLLAGGSRSETQYF. The DNA of the CDR3 is TGTGCCAGCAGCCGACTCCTAGCGGGGGGGTCCCGTTCAGAGACCCAGTACTTC.

This clonotype occurred a few times. V is TRBV5-8 and J is TRBJ2-7, with TRBD2 identical over 7 bases. The germline CDR1 and CDR2 sequences are SGHTS and YDEGEE. After removal of 4 bases from V and 0 bases from J, the junction contained 4 bases not matched to a gene. The CDR3 has 14 residues. The CDR3: CASSPRGVSYEQYF. Written as DNA, the CDR3 is TGTGCCAGCAGCCCCCGGGGGGTCTCCTACGAGCAGTACTTC.

At least ten counts were recorded for this clonotype. The chain links TRBV11-1 to TRBJ2-1; perhaps TRBD1 as D (6 bases). Deletions cut 5 bases from V and 3 bases from J, with 11 bases between. The CDR3 has 14 amino acids. The V gene's germline CDR1 is SGHAT and CDR2 FQDESV (reference sequence). The CDR3 DNA is TGTGCCAGCAGCCCAAACAGGGACTACAATGAGCAGTTCTTC. It encodes CASSPNRDYNEQFF.

In this sample, this clonotype turned up a few times. An end of the junction differs from the germline gene, which may be a read error. The V and J genes are TRBV12-3 or TRBV12-4 and TRBJ2-3, with D uncertain. The CDR3 covers 12 residues. CDR3 sequence: CASSPMILSANF. CDR3 DNA: TGTGCCAGCAGTCCAATGATACTCAGCGCGAATTTT.

This clonotype was seen ten or more times. V is TRBV27 and J is TRBJ2-1; 9 positions agree with TRBD1. The CDR3 extends over 14 amino acids. Unmatched junction bases numbered 2, after V lost 2 bases and J lost 6 bases. The V gene's germline CDR1 is MNHEY and CDR2 SMNVEV (reference sequence). CDR3 sequence: CASSLHRGRNEQFF. Written as DNA, the CDR3 is TGTGCCAGCAGTTTACACAGGGGGCGCAATGAGCAGTTCTTC.

The chain carries TRBV7-9 and TRBJ2-2; D gene unclear. V dropped 10 bases and J dropped 5 bases, with 11 bases sitting between them. The CDR3 totals 12 residues. Germline V gene sequence: CDR1 SEHNR, CDR2 FQNEAQ (reference sequence). The CDR3 coding sequence is TGTGCCACCTCACATGGGACCGGGGAGCTGTTTTTT. It specifies CATSHGTGELFF. The whole variable domain, remainder taken from reference TRBV7-9 and TRBJ2-2, is DTGVSQNPRHKITKRGQNVTFRCDPISEHNRLYWYRQTLGQGPEFLTYFQNEAQLEKSRLLSDRFSAERPKGSFSTLEIQRTEQGDSAMYLCATSHGTGELFFGEGSRLTVL.

This clonotype has ten or more counts. The chain combines TRBV27 with TRBJ2-1; 9 bases line up with TRBD1. Germline lookup yields CDR1 MNHEY and CDR2 SMNVEV (reference sequence). The CDR3 length is 15 residues. The junction had 7 bases not matched to a gene; V was cut back by 2 bases and J by 8 bases. The CDR3 DNA follows: TGTGCCAGCAGTTTAAGGGGGACAGGGTTACATGAGCAGTTCTTC. This gives the protein CASSLRGTGLHEQFF.

This chain joins TRBV12-3 or TRBV12-4 and TRBJ1-1; TRBD1 matches at 7 bases. Trimming cost V 6 bases and J 10 bases; bases outside gene matches: 14. There are 14 residues in the CDR3. CDR3 loop: CASSYTTGVDRAFF. In nucleotides, the CDR3 is TGTGCCAGCAGCTATACAACAGGGGTCGATCGAGCTTTCTTT.

At least ten counts were recorded for this clonotype. The chain carries TRBV5-1 and TRBJ2-6; D unresolved. Per germline, CDR1 SGHRS and CDR2 YFSETQ. The CDR3 length is 17 residues. V lost 4 bases to trimming and J lost 0 bases, with 14 bases between them. CDR3 loop: CASSLRAALSGANVLTF. As DNA, the CDR3 is TGCGCCAGCAGCCTCCGGGCGGCCCTCTCTGGGGCCAACGTCCTGACTTTC.

This clonotype was recorded many times. This chain connects TRBV12-3 or TRBV12-4 to TRBJ2-2, with a weak D call TRBD1 (6 bases). The germline V and J ends were trimmed by 4 bases and 0 bases, with 6 bases remaining between them. The CDR3 spans 14 residues. The CDR3 DNA sequence: TGTGCCAGCAGTTGGACAGCGAACACCGGGGAGCTGTTTTTT. Its translation is CASSWTANTGELFF.

A few counts support this clonotype. The chain joins TRBV19 to TRBJ2-5; D remains ambiguous. This CDR3 is 14 amino acids long. Per the germline V gene, CDR1 is LNHDA and CDR2 is SQIVND (reference sequence). Trimming shortened V by 5 bases and J by 5 bases, and 15 bases separated the two germline ends. In DNA form, the CDR3 reads TGTGCCAGTAGTCGTCGGCGCCAAGAGGAGACCCAGTACTTC. Translated, it gives CASSRRRQEETQYF.

This chain uses TRBV4-1 with TRBJ2-1; weak D call: TRBD1 (5 bases). Germline CDR1 and CDR2: MGHRA and YSYEKL. V was cut by 3 bases and J by 2 bases, with 14 bases left in between. The CDR3 runs 16 residues. CDR3 region: CASSHPPGFPYNEQFF. The CDR3 bases are TGCGCCAGCAGCCACCCCCCAGGGTTCCCCTACAATGAGCAGTTCTTC.

The J gene is TRBJ1-1, the V gene TRBV5-1; weak D call: TRBD1 (5 bases). The CDR3 is made up of 12 amino acids. The germline V gene encodes CDR1 SGHRS and CDR2 YFSETQ. V lost 3 bases and J lost 7, with 10 bases in between. CDR3: CASSSRDGEAFF. The CDR3 bases are TGCGCCAGCAGCTCACGGGACGGTGAAGCTTTCTTT.

This clonotype was picked up many times. The chain uses TRBV5-1 and TRBJ2-7; 11 nucleotides agree with TRBD1. The CDR3 covers 16 residues. Germline lookup yields CDR1 SGHRS and CDR2 YFSETQ. After removal of 5 bases from V and 1 base from J, the junction contained 8 bases not matched to a gene. The CDR3 region has the DNA TGCGCCAGCAGTCGAAGCCGGGACAGGGGGTCCTACGAGCAGTACTTC. This gives the protein CASSRSRDRGSYEQYF.

This clonotype was recorded a few times. The V call is TRBV12-3 or TRBV12-4, the J call TRBJ1-4, with D possibly TRBD1 on 6 matching bases. V was pared by 6 bases and J by 8 bases, with 22 bases between. The CDR3 contains 16 residues. CDR3 sequence (DNA): TGTGCCAGCAGACCATACCCCCCCTGGACAGACGAAAAACTGTTTTTT. It translates to CASRPYPPWTDEKLFF.

This clonotype was detected ten times or more. V gene TRBV10-3 combines with J gene TRBJ2-5, with a weak D call TRBD2 (5 bases). With 9 bases removed from V and 2 bases from J, the gap between germline ends came to 10 bases. The V gene's germline CDR1 is ENHRY and CDR2 SYGVKD. The CDR3 contains 12 residues. The DNA of the CDR3 is TGTGCCATTGGCGGGCTTCAAGAGACCCAGTACTTC. This gives the protein CAIGGLQETQYF.

This clonotype was observed many times. J is TRBJ1-2 and V is TRBV28; no definite D call. Trimming stripped 3 bases from V and 7 bases from J, with 15 bases between. The CDR3 consists of 14 residues. Germline loops: CDR1 MDHEN, CDR2 SYDVKM. CDR3 sequence reads: CASSLVMDGGGYTF. CDR3 DNA sequence: TGTGCCAGCAGTTTGGTAATGGATGGAGGTGGCTACACCTTC.

The gene calls are TRBV27 and TRBJ1-5; 7 nucleotides align to TRBD1. CDR1 and CDR2 (germline): MNHEY, SMNVEV (reference sequence). The CDR3 runs to 16 residues. Unmatched junction bases numbered 7, after V lost 3 bases and J lost 2 bases. CDR3 residues: CASSFHRGGGNQPQHF. CDR3 coding DNA: TGTGCCAGCAGTTTCCACAGGGGTGGGGGCAATCAGCCCCAGCATTTT.

CDR3 in DNA: TGCGCCAGCAGCTTGCGGGGCGTGGATCTAATGGCTGAAGCTTTCTTT. This gives the protein CASSLRGVDLMAEAFF. The chain combines TRBV5-1 with TRBJ1-1; the D gene is possibly TRBD1 (5 bases). The germline gives CDR1 SGHRS, CDR2 YFSETQ. The length of the CDR3 is 16 residues. Between the trimmed V and J ends, which lost 1 base and 6 bases, there was a span of 19 bases.

A remark on this clonotype: One base away lies a much larger clone, so this may be a sequencing read error. The V and J genes are TRBV5-1 and TRBJ2-2, with D perhaps TRBD1 or TRBD2 (6 bases each). The CDR3 consists of 15 residues. Germline V gives CDR1 SGHRS, CDR2 YFSETQ. The CDR3 protein is CASSFGGANTGELIF. CDR3 coding DNA: TGCGCCAGCAGTTTCGGGGGCGCGAACACCGGGGAGCTGATTTTT.

This chain links TRBV20-1 with TRBJ1-5, with D possibly being TRBD1 (5 bases). The V end was cut by 1 base, the J end by 6 bases, with 16 bases between. The CDR3 is 15 residues long. The germline gives CDR1 DFQATT, CDR2 SNEGSKA (reference sequence). CDR3 in amino acids: CSARARPGLGQPQHF. CDR3 DNA: TGCAGTGCTAGAGCCCGTCCGGGGCTGGGTCAGCCCCAGCATTTT.